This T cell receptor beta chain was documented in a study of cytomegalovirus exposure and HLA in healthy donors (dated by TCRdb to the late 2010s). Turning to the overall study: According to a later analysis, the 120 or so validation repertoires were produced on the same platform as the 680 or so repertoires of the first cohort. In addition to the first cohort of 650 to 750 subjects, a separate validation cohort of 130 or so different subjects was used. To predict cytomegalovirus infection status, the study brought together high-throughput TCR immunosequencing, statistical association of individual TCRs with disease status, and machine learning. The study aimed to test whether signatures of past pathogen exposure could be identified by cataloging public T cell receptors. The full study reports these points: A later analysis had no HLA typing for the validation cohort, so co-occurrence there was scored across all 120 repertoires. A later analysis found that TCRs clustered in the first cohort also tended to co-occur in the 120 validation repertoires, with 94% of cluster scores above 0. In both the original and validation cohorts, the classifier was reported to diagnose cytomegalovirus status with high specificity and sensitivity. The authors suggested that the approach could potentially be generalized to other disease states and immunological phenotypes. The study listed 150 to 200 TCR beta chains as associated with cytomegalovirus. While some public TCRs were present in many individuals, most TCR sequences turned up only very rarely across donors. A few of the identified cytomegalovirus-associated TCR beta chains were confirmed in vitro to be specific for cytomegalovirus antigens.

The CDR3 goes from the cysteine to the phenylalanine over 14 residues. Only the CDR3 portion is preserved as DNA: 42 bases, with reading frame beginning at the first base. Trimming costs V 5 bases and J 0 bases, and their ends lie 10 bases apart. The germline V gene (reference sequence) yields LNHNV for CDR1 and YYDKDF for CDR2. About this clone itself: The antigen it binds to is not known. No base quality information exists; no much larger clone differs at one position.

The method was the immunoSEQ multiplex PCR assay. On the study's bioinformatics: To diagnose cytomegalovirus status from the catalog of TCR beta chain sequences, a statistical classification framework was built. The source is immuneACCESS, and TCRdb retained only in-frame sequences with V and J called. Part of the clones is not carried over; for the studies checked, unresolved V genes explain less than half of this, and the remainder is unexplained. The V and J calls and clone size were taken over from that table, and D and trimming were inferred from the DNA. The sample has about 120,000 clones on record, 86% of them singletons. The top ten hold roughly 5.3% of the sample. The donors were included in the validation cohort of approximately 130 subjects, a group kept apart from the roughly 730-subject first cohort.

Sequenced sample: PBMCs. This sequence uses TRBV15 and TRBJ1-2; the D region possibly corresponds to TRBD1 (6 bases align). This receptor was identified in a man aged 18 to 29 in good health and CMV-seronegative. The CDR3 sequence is CATSRGGANYGYTF. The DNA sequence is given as TGTGCCACCAGCCGAGGGGGAGCTAACTATGGCTACACCTTC.